This TCR beta chain originates from a study of T-cell reconstitution after alpha-beta-depleted transplantation in children. The CDR3 contains 13 residues. This clonotype was seen at least ten times. Its antigen is unknown. One junction end does not reproduce the germline sequence, and a read error may be involved. The study, taken as a whole, reports: Newly made T cells mostly supplied T-cell counts and diversity one year after transplant. About two months after transplant, alpha-beta T cells reportedly came from several hundred expanded graft clones. Surviving recipient T cells and intrathymic progenitors accounted for some patients' high TCRbeta diversity at day 60.

Unique molecular identifiers were incorporated when the TCRbeta library was constructed. From the PCR reads, TCRdb called clonotypes with MiXCR, one entry per CDR3 protein. The sample contains some 550,000 distinct CDR3 sequences, around 23% of which appear only once. This material consisted of PBMCs, mostly from graft donor cells, taken 360 days after TCRalphabeta/CD19-depleted stem cell transplant. The TCR originated in a boy in the first two years of life who had a stem cell transplant for acute myeloid leukemia, so the T cells may come from the graft donor. The chain is built from TRBV12-3 or TRBV12-4 and TRBJ1-1; 7 bases fit TRBD1. The CDR3 sequence: CASSLTGDTEAFF. In DNA form, the CDR3 reads TGCGCCAGCAGCTTAACAGGGGACACTGAAGCTTTCTTT.